A selection of T cell receptor beta chains follows, all from one sample in a study of blood T cell repertoires in COVID-19. Generated by immunoSEQ multiplex PCR, the TCRdb table keeps only in-frame clones and is missing some. The data hold about 310,000 clones, with around 85% observed a single time. The sample consisted of PBMCs or T cells enriched from blood (not recorded which). These receptors were taken from a young man who had recovered from COVID-19. Both conserved end residues are part of each CDR3. A D gene is named only where the DNA matches it firmly. A row's size may be missing; if present it is once, few, many or a size class.

j_call: TRBJ2-5
v_call: TRBV5-5
clone_size: .
d_call: TRBD1
cdr3_aa: CASSLDRGRWEVETQYF
cdr3_nt: TGTGCCAGCAGCTTGGACAGGGGGCGCTGGGAGGTAGAGACCCAGTACTTC

j_call: TRBJ2-3
v_call: TRBV2
clone_size: .
d_call: .
cdr3_aa: CASTRWTDTQYF
cdr3_nt: TGTGCCAGCACCCGGTGGACAGATACGCAGTATTTT

j_call: TRBJ2-5
v_call: TRBV5-4
clone_size: .
d_call: TRBD2
cdr3_aa: CASSLERGQETQYF
cdr3_nt: TGTGCCAGCAGCTTGGAGCGGGGCCAAGAGACCCAGTACTTC

j_call: TRBJ1-2
v_call: TRBV15
clone_size: .
d_call: .
cdr3_aa: CATSRDRQAGGYTF
cdr3_nt: TGTGCCACCAGCAGAGATCGCCAGGCCGGAGGCTACACCTTC

j_call: TRBJ1-6
v_call: TRBV19
clone_size: .
d_call: TRBD1
cdr3_aa: CASTETGIESPLHF
cdr3_nt: TGTGCCAGTACCGAGACAGGGATAGAATCACCCCTCCACTTT

j_call: TRBJ2-7
v_call: TRBV5-3
clone_size: .
d_call: .
cdr3_aa: CARSLTWSGLDITYEQYF
cdr3_nt: TGTGCCAGAAGCTTAACGTGGTCGGGACTGGACATCACCTACGAGCAGTACTTC

j_call: TRBJ1-2
v_call: TRBV2
clone_size: .
d_call: .
cdr3_aa: CASSATDGLGYTF
cdr3_nt: TGTGCCAGCAGCGCAACCGACGGGTTGGGCTACACCTTC

j_call: TRBJ1-5
v_call: TRBV24-1
clone_size: .
d_call: TRBD1
cdr3_aa: CATSDSGQVNQPQHF
cdr3_nt: TGTGCCACCAGTGACTCCGGACAGGTCAATCAGCCCCAGCATTTT

j_call: TRBJ2-7
v_call: TRBV2
clone_size: .
d_call: .
cdr3_aa: CASRMGLSYEQYF
cdr3_nt: TGTGCCAGCAGGATGGGACTGTCCTACGAGCAGTACTTC

j_call: TRBJ1-5
v_call: TRBV5-3
clone_size: .
d_call: .
cdr3_aa: CARSLAPGLLNQPQHF
cdr3_nt: TGTGCCAGAAGCTTGGCCCCAGGGCTGCTTAATCAGCCCCAGCATTTT

j_call: TRBJ1-1
v_call: TRBV19
clone_size: once
d_call: .
cdr3_aa: CASSKQGKRTEAFF
cdr3_nt: TGTGCCAGTAGTAAACAGGGTAAGAGGACTGAAGCTTTCTTT

j_call: TRBJ1-2
v_call: TRBV29-1
clone_size: .
d_call: .
cdr3_aa: CSASDSSTGYTF
cdr3_nt: TGCAGCGCCTCGGACAGCTCGACCGGCTACACCTTC

j_call: TRBJ2-5
v_call: TRBV9
clone_size: .
d_call: .
cdr3_aa: CASSVGGTDQETQYF
cdr3_nt: TGTGCCAGCAGCGTAGGCGGGACAGACCAAGAGACCCAGTACTTC

j_call: TRBJ1-3
v_call: TRBV5-1
clone_size: .
d_call: TRBD1
cdr3_aa: CASSLVGTGSENTIYF
cdr3_nt: TGCGCCAGCAGCTTGGTGGGGACAGGATCTGAAAACACCATATATTTT

j_call: TRBJ2-3
v_call: TRBV7-2
clone_size: once
d_call: .
cdr3_aa: CASSESTDTQYF
cdr3_nt: TGTGCCAGCAGCGAGAGCACAGATACGCAGTATTTT

j_call: TRBJ1-1
v_call: TRBV10-3
clone_size: .
d_call: .
cdr3_aa: CAIRSGGNTEAFF
cdr3_nt: TGTGCCATCAGGTCCGGGGGGAACACTGAAGCTTTCTTT

j_call: TRBJ2-7
v_call: TRBV9
clone_size: .
d_call: .
cdr3_aa: CASSAGGRDEQYF
cdr3_nt: TGTGCCAGCAGCGCCGGGGGGCGAGACGAGCAGTACTTC

j_call: TRBJ1-2
v_call: TRBV4-3
clone_size: .
d_call: TRBD1
cdr3_aa: CASSRTGDRGYTF
cdr3_nt: TGCGCCAGCAGTCGGACAGGGGATCGCGGCTACACCTTC

j_call: TRBJ2-6
v_call: TRBV7-8
clone_size: .
d_call: TRBD1
cdr3_aa: CASSLGTGGLGGANVLTF
cdr3_nt: TGTGCCAGCAGCTTAGGCACAGGGGGCTTAGGTGGGGCCAACGTCCTGACTTTC

j_call: TRBJ1-3
v_call: TRBV5-1
clone_size: few
d_call: .
cdr3_aa: CASSPKDSSIGNTIYF
cdr3_nt: TGCGCCAGCAGCCCGAAGGACAGCTCTATTGGAAACACCATATATTTT

j_call: TRBJ1-1
v_call: TRBV6-5
clone_size: .
d_call: .
cdr3_aa: CASTAGTLFPEAFF
cdr3_nt: TGTGCCAGCACGGCCGGGACACTCTTTCCTGAAGCTTTCTTT

j_call: TRBJ1-2
v_call: TRBV19
clone_size: .
d_call: TRBD1
cdr3_aa: CASRRDRSYGYTF
cdr3_nt: TGTGCCAGTAGACGGGACAGGAGCTATGGCTACACCTTC

j_call: TRBJ2-2
v_call: TRBV5-6
clone_size: .
d_call: .
cdr3_aa: CASSLAAGPRGELFF
cdr3_nt: TGTGCCAGCAGCTTGGCAGCAGGCCCACGCGGGGAGCTGTTTTTT

j_call: TRBJ2-7
v_call: TRBV5-8
clone_size: .
d_call: TRBD1
cdr3_aa: CASSLAGTGDEQYF
cdr3_nt: TGTGCCAGCAGCTTGGCCGGGACAGGGGACGAGCAGTACTTC

j_call: TRBJ2-5
v_call: TRBV2
clone_size: .
d_call: TRBD2
cdr3_aa: CASSEAASGGEETQYF
cdr3_nt: TGTGCCAGCAGTGAAGCCGCTAGCGGGGGGGAAGAGACCCAGTACTTC

j_call: TRBJ2-3
v_call: TRBV9
clone_size: .
d_call: .
cdr3_aa: CASSVAYPNYFF
cdr3_nt: TGTGCCAGCAGCGTAGCATACCCAAATTACTTCTTT

j_call: TRBJ1-6
v_call: TRBV5-4
clone_size: .
d_call: .
cdr3_aa: CASSSRSSSYNSPLHF
cdr3_nt: TGTGCCAGCAGCTCGAGGTCGAGCTCCTATAATTCACCCCTCCACTTT

j_call: TRBJ2-1
v_call: TRBV7-3
clone_size: .
d_call: .
cdr3_aa: CASSPQGRGGVSYNEQFF
cdr3_nt: TGTGCCAGCAGCCCGCAGGGGAGAGGGGGGGTCTCCTACAATGAGCAGTTCTTC

j_call: TRBJ1-2
v_call: TRBV5-4
clone_size: .
d_call: TRBD1
cdr3_aa: CASSLRTGSPYGYTF
cdr3_nt: TGTGCCAGCAGCTTGCGGACAGGGTCTCCCTATGGCTACACCTTC

j_call: TRBJ1-2
v_call: TRBV10-3
clone_size: .
d_call: .
cdr3_aa: CAISEFQVQTNYGYTF
cdr3_nt: TGTGCCATCAGTGAGTTCCAGGTTCAAACTAACTATGGCTACACCTTC

j_call: TRBJ2-7
v_call: TRBV10-3
clone_size: .
d_call: .
cdr3_aa: CAIKTHTSYEQYF
cdr3_nt: TGTGCCATAAAGACACACACTTCCTACGAGCAGTACTTC

j_call: TRBJ2-3
v_call: TRBV7-8
clone_size: .
d_call: TRBD2
cdr3_aa: CASSLGVAGGSTDTQYF
cdr3_nt: TGTGCCAGCAGCTTAGGGGTAGCGGGAGGTAGCACAGATACGCAGTATTTT

j_call: TRBJ1-2
v_call: TRBV19
clone_size: few
d_call: .
cdr3_aa: CASTFETGFYGYTF
cdr3_nt: TGTGCCAGCACATTCGAGACAGGCTTCTATGGCTACACCTTC

j_call: TRBJ1-4
v_call: TRBV19
clone_size: .
d_call: .
cdr3_aa: CASSIRSVNEKLFF
cdr3_nt: TGTGCCAGTAGTATACGCAGCGTTAATGAAAAACTGTTTTTT

j_call: TRBJ2-5
v_call: TRBV7-9
clone_size: .
d_call: TRBD1
cdr3_aa: CASSRTQGARETQYF
cdr3_nt: TGTGCCAGCAGCCGAACACAGGGGGCGCGGGAGACCCAGTACTTC

j_call: TRBJ1-5
v_call: TRBV10-1
clone_size: .
d_call: .
cdr3_aa: CASSVGEGQPQHF
cdr3_nt: TGCGCCAGCAGTGTGGGGGAGGGTCAGCCCCAGCATTTT

j_call: TRBJ2-1
v_call: TRBV6-5
clone_size: .
d_call: TRBD1
cdr3_aa: CASSRVKGARHEQFF
cdr3_nt: TGTGCCAGCAGCAGGGTCAAGGGGGCGAGGCATGAGCAGTTCTTC

j_call: TRBJ2-2
v_call: TRBV7-2
clone_size: .
d_call: .
cdr3_aa: CASSLRRVGTGELFF
cdr3_nt: TGTGCCAGCAGCTTAAGGAGGGTTGGGACCGGGGAGCTGTTTTTT

j_call: TRBJ1-4
v_call: TRBV7-9
clone_size: .
d_call: .
cdr3_aa: CASSLAHSGKTATNEKLFF
cdr3_nt: TGTGCCAGCAGCTTAGCGCATTCGGGGAAAACTGCAACTAATGAAAAACTGTTTTTT

j_call: TRBJ1-1
v_call: TRBV30
clone_size: .
d_call: .
cdr3_aa: CAWRYKRNTEAFF
cdr3_nt: TGTGCCTGGAGATATAAGAGGAACACTGAAGCTTTCTTT

j_call: TRBJ1-5
v_call: TRBV10-3
clone_size: once
d_call: TRBD1
cdr3_aa: CAISEWGQSNQPQHF
cdr3_nt: TGTGCCATCAGTGAGTGGGGACAGTCCAATCAGCCCCAGCATTTT

j_call: TRBJ1-4
v_call: TRBV6-6
clone_size: .
d_call: TRBD1
cdr3_aa: CASSQTGWGTNEKLFF
cdr3_nt: TGTGCCAGCAGTCAGACAGGGTGGGGGACTAATGAAAAACTGTTTTTT

j_call: TRBJ2-6
v_call: TRBV19
clone_size: .
d_call: .
cdr3_aa: CASRGGSGANVLTF
cdr3_nt: TGTGCCAGTAGGGGGGGCTCTGGGGCCAACGTCCTGACTTTC

j_call: TRBJ2-7
v_call: TRBV5-4
clone_size: many
d_call: TRBD1
cdr3_aa: CASSRQGFSSYEQYF
cdr3_nt: TGTGCCAGCAGCCGACAGGGCTTCAGCTCCTACGAGCAGTACTTC

j_call: TRBJ2-3
v_call: TRBV4-3
clone_size: .
d_call: .
cdr3_aa: CASSQDPPRAFTDTQYF
cdr3_nt: TGCGCCAGCAGCCAAGATCCCCCCAGGGCCTTCACAGATACGCAGTATTTT

j_call: TRBJ2-1
v_call: TRBV6-1
clone_size: few
d_call: TRBD2
cdr3_aa: CASSEGTSGGLSYNEQFF
cdr3_nt: TGTGCCAGCAGTGAGGGGACTAGCGGGGGGTTATCCTACAATGAGCAGTTCTTC